The 16 T cell receptor beta chains below all came from one sample that was sequenced in a study of T cell responses to AZD1222 COVID-19 vaccine. Sequenced by immunoSEQ multiplex PCR; TCRdb stores in-frame clones only, minus some. The table records some 150,000 clones, roughly nine tenths of them present only once. The sample here was peripheral blood, taken on day 0 of MenACWY control vaccination. These receptors came from an adult in good health.

The CDR3 sequence is CAIPGEDWTQYF. CDR3 sequence (DNA): TGTGCCATCCCGGGGGAGGATTGGACCCAGTACTTC. The chain joins TRBV2 to TRBJ2-5, with D perhaps matching TRBD2 (6 bases). Trimming stripped 10 bases from V and 7 bases from J, with 16 bases between. This CDR3 contains 12 residues. Germline lookup yields CDR1 SNHLY and CDR2 FYNNEI.

CDR3: CASSPRDSYYEQYV. The CDR3 DNA follows: TGTGCCAGCAGTCCCAGGGACAGTTACTACGAGCAGTACGTC. This chain links TRBV28 with TRBJ2-7; 7 nucleotides match TRBD1. The V gene's germline CDR1 is MDHEN and CDR2 SYDVKM. V shed 5 bases, J shed 3 bases, and the junction held 7 bases outside the gene matches. The CDR3 is 14 residues long.

J is TRBJ1-2 and V is TRBV21-1. TRBV21-1 is shown as a pseudogene. The CDR3 totals 12 residues. The chain's CDR3 is CASSKGRLGYTF. DNA for the CDR3: TGTGCCAGCAGCAAAGGGCGTCTGGGCTACACCTTC.

V gene TRBV12-3 or TRBV12-4 combines with J gene TRBJ1-2; D not resolved. There are 13 residues in the CDR3. V dropped 5 bases and J dropped 2 bases, with 9 bases sitting between them. CDR3 coding DNA: TGTGCCAGCAGTCCTTTGGAGAACTATGGCTACACCTTC. Protein product: CASSPLENYGYTF.

J is TRBJ1-1 and V is TRBV5-1; D call uncertain. In germline, CDR1 is SGHRS, CDR2 YFSETQ. Trimming left V 4 bases short and J 0 bases short, with 7 bases between. The CDR3 is made up of 13 amino acids. In DNA, the CDR3 is TGCGCCAGCAGCGCTAGCATGAACACTGAAGCTTTCTTT. Its protein product is CASSASMNTEAFF.

The V call is TRBV11-2, the J call TRBJ2-7; D is ambiguous. The CDR3 has 12 amino acids. Germline V gene lookup returns CDR1 SGHAT and CDR2 FQNNGV. V dropped 1 base and J dropped 3 bases, with 4 bases sitting between them. The DNA for the CDR3 is TGTGCCAGCAGCTTAGCGCTCTACGAGCAGTACGTC. Residues: CASSLALYEQYV.

The V and J genes are TRBV7-3 and TRBJ1-1; 9 bases line up with TRBD1. V lost 3 bases and J lost 5; bases outside the gene matches: 1. Germline CDR1 and CDR2: SGHTA and FQGTGA. This CDR3 spans 13 amino acids. CDR3 coding DNA: TGTGCCAGCAGCTTGACAGGGGGGACTGAAGCTTTCTTT. This translates into CASSLTGGTEAFF.

The chain is built from TRBV21-1 and TRBJ2-5. TRBV21-1 is marked as a pseudogene. This CDR3 has 16 residues. CDR3: CASSKVNPKGQGTQYF. The CDR3 bases are TGTGCCAGCAGCAAAGTAAATCCAAAGGGCCAAGGCACCCAGTACTTC.

About this clone: The junction and the germline gene differ at one end; a read error may be behind it. The chain combines TRBV7-2 with TRBJ1-3; D gene unclear. From germline, CDR1 is SGHTA and CDR2 FQGNSA. This CDR3 is built from 12 residues. CDR3: CASSLAGNTIYF. The DNA for the CDR3 is TGTGCCAGCAGCCTAGCGGGAAACACCATATATTTT. Using reference TRBV7-2 and TRBJ1-3 for the parts outside the CDR3, the full variable domain is GAGVSQSPSNKVTEKGKDVELRCDPISGHTALYWYRQSLGQGLEFLIYFQGNSAPDKSGLPSDRFSAERTGGSVSTLTIQRTQQEDSAVYLCASSLAGNTIYFGEGSWLTVV.

This chain links TRBV2 with TRBJ1-1; 9 nucleotides agree with TRBD1. The CDR3 contains 12 residues. The germline gives CDR1 SNHLY, CDR2 FYNNEI. Germline trimming cut 6 bases from V and 8 bases from J; bases unmatched to any gene: 4. CDR3 protein: CASSGTGREAFF. The DNA of the CDR3 is TGTGCCAGCAGCGGGACAGGGAGGGAAGCTTTCTTT.

The rearrangement links TRBV15 to TRBJ2-3; 7 bases are shared with TRBD2. Germline V gene data show CDR1 as LNHNV and CDR2 as YYDKDF (reference sequence). The CDR3 has 16 amino acids. J was trimmed by 0 bases and V by 2 bases; bases with no gene match: 5. The DNA of the CDR3 is TGTGCCACCAGCAGATCCGGACTAGGGAGCACAGATACGCAGTATTTT. It codes for CATSRSGLGSTDTQYF.

This rearrangement joins TRBV5-6 to TRBJ1-5; no clear D gene. Per germline, CDR1 SGHDT and CDR2 YYEEEE. This CDR3 comprises 12 residues. The germline V and J ends were trimmed by 4 bases and 6 bases, with 8 bases remaining between them. This chain's CDR3 is CASSLWGQPQHF. The CDR3 DNA is TGTGCCAGCAGCCTGTGGGGTCAGCCCCAGCATTTT.

V gene TRBV5-5 combines with J gene TRBJ1-1; D is ambiguous. Germline CDR1 reads SGHKS; CDR2 reads YYEKEE (reference sequence). The CDR3 runs 14 residues. V dropped 0 bases and J dropped 11 bases, with 17 bases sitting between them. CDR3 bases: TGTGCCAGCAGCTTGGATCCGGGCCTCCTGGCCGCTTTCTTT. Its translation: CASSLDPGLLAAFF.

The chain is built from TRBV11-3 and TRBJ2-1, with 11 bases that match TRBD2. In germline, CDR1 is SGHNT, CDR2 YENEEA. This CDR3 contains 17 residues. The junction had 5 bases not matched to a gene; V was cut back by 1 base and J by 3 bases. The chain's CDR3 is CASSLGQTSGGYNEQFF. The CDR3 nucleotides are TGTGCCAGCAGCTTAGGGCAAACTAGCGGGGGCTACAATGAGCAGTTCTTC.

V is TRBV11-2 and J is TRBJ1-2; no definite D call. The germline V gene has CDR1 SGHAT and CDR2 FQNNGV. The length of the CDR3 is 17 residues. Trimming left V 1 base short and J 0 bases short, with 15 bases between. CDR3 protein: CASSLGSHPKANYGYTF. CDR3 DNA sequence: TGTGCCAGCAGCTTAGGATCCCACCCTAAAGCTAACTATGGCTACACCTTC.

The genes are TRBV14 and TRBJ1-6; TRBD1 aligns across 8 bases. V was clipped by 4 bases and J by 13 bases; unmatched bases: 12. The CDR3 has 15 amino acids. The germline CDR1 and CDR2 sequences are SGHDN and FVKESK. CDR3 sequence: CASSLSKPGQGPLHF. The CDR3 nucleotides are TGTGCCAGCAGCCTATCTAAACCCGGACAGGGCCCCCTCCACTTT.